This entry is about one TCR beta chain. The authors made TCR beta libraries by quantitative 5'-RACE with molecular barcodes. TCRdb processed the 5' RACE reads anew with MiXCR; each CDR3 protein has one entry. The sample consists of hundreds of thousands of distinct CDR3 sequences, roughly a third of them appearing once. This sample stems from a study of CD8 T cells in ankylosing spondylitis. This clonotype originated in a male donor with ankylosing spondylitis or in good health (not recorded which). The sample comprised blood, either unsorted or a sorted T cell fraction (not recorded which).

This chain's CDR3 is CASSLHRGLTYEQYF. The CDR3 nucleotides are TGTGCCAGCAGTTTACACAGGGGACTAACCTACGAGCAGTACTTC. This sequence joins TRBV12-3 or TRBV12-4 and TRBJ2-7; D tentatively fits TRBD1 or TRBD2 (7 bases each). Trimming pared 2 bases from V and 2 bases from J, leaving 13 bases between. The CDR3 is 15 residues long.